This T cell receptor (beta chain) was documented in a study of T-cell memory formation after mild COVID-19. Trimming removed 4 bases at V and 3 bases at J, with 12 bases between. The CDR3 consists of 14 residues. From germline, CDR1 is MNHEY and CDR2 SVGAGI. TCRdb passed the 5' RACE reads through MiXCR, listing each CDR3 protein once. Among about 45,000 distinct CDR3 sequences listed, approximately 9.6% were seen once. Sequencing was done on a sample of PBMCs or a T cell subset sorted from them (not recorded which). The chain joins TRBV6-5 to TRBJ1-1; D uncertain. The receptor was derived from an adult woman who had mild COVID-19 (a few samples of this study predate the infection). Cell type and time point are not known. The CDR3 DNA sequence: TGTGCCAGCAGTTTGGGAGGGTCGGACACTGAAGCTTTCTTT. Its translation: CASSLGGSDTEAFF.